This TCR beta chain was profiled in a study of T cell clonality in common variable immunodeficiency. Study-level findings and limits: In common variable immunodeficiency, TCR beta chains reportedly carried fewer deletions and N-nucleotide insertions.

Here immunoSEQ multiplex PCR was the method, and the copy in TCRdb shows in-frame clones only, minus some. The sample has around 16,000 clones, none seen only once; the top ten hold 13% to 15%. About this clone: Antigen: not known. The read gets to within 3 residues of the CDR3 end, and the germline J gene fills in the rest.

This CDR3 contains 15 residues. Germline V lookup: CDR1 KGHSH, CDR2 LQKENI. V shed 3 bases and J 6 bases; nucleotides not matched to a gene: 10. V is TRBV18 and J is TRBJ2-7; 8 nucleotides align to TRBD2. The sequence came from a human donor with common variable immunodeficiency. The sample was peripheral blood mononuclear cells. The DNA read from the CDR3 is TGTGCCAGCTCACCCTCGAGCGGGGGCCGTGGCGAG. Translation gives CASSPSSGGRGE. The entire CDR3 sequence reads CASSPSSGGRGEQYF.